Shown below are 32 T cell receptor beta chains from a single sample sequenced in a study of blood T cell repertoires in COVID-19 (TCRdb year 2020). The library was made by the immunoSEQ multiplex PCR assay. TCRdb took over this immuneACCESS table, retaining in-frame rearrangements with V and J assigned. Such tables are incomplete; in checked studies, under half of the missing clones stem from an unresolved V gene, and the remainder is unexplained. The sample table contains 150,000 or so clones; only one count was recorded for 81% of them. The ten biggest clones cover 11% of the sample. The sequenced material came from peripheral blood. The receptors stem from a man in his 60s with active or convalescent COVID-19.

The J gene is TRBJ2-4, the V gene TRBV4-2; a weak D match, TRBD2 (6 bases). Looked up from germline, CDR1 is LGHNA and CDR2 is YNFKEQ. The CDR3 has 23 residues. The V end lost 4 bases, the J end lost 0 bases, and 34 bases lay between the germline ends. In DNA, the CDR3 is TGTGCCAGCAGCCCCCGGTACGGCCGGCTCACCCGGAGGGTAGCGGAAGCCAAAAACATTCAGTACTTC. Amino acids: CASSPRYGRLTRRVAEAKNIQYF.

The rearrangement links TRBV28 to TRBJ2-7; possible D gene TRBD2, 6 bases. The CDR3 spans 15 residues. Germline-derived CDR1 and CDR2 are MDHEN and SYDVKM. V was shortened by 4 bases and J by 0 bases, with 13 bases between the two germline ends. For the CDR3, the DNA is TGTGCCAGCAGTTCCGGAGGGGCAGACTCCTACGAGCAGTACTTC. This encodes CASSSGGADSYEQYF.

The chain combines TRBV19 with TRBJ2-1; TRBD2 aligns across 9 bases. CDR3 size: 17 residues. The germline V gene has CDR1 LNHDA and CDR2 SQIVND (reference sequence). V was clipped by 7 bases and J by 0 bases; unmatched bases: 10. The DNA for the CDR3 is TGTGCCAGTATTCGGGCGGGGGGGACTGGCTCCTACAATGAGCAGTTCTTC. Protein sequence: CASIRAGGTGSYNEQFF. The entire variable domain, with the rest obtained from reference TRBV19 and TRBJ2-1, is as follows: DGGITQSPKYLFRKEGQNVTLSCEQNLNHDAMYWYRQDPGQGLRLIYYSQIVNDFQKGDIAEGYSVSREKKESFPLTVTSAQKNPTAFYLCASIRAGGTGSYNEQFFGPGTRLTVL.

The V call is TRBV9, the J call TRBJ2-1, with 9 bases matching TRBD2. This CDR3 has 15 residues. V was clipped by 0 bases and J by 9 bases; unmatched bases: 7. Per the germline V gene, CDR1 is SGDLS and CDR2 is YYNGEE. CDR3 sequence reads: CASSVVSSGTSEQFF. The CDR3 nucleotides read TGTGCCAGCAGCGTAGTGTCTAGCGGGACTAGTGAGCAGTTCTTC.

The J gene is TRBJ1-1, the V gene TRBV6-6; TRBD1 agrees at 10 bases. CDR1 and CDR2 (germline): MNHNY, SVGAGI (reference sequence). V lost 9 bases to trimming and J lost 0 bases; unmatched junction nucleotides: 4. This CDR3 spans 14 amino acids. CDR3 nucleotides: TGTGCCAGTGACAGGGGGCCCCTGAACACTGAAGCTTTCTTT. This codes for CASDRGPLNTEAFF.

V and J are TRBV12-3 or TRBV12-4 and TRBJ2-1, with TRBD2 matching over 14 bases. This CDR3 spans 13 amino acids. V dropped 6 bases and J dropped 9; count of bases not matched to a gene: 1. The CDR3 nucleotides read TGTGCCAGCAGGACTAGCGGGAGGGTTGAGCAGTTCTTC. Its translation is CASRTSGRVEQFF.

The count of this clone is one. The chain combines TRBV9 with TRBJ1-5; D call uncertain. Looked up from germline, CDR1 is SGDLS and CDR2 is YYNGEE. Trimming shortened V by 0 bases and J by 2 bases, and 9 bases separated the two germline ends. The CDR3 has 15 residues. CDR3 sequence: CASSVGSGGNQPQHF. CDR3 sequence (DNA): TGTGCCAGCAGCGTAGGGTCCGGGGGCAATCAGCCCCAGCATTTT.

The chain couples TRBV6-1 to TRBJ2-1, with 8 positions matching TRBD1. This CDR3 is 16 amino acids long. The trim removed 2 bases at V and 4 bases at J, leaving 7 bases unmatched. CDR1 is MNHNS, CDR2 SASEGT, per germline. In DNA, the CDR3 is TGTGCCAGCAGTGAACGCGGCGGGACAGGTTACAATGAGCAGTTCTTC. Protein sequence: CASSERGGTGYNEQFF.

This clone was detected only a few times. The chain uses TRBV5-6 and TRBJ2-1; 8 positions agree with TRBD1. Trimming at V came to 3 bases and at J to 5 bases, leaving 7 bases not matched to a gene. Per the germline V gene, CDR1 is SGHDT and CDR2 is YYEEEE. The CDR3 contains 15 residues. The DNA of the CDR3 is TGTGCCAGCAGCTGGTCGGGACAGGCCAACAATGAGCAGTTCTTC. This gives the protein CASSWSGQANNEQFF.

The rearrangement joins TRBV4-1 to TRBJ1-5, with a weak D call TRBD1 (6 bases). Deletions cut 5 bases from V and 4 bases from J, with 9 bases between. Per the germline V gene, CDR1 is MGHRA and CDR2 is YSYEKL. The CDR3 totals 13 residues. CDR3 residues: CASSTQGNQPQHF. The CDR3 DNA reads TGCGCCAGCAGCACCCAGGGGAATCAGCCCCAGCATTTT.

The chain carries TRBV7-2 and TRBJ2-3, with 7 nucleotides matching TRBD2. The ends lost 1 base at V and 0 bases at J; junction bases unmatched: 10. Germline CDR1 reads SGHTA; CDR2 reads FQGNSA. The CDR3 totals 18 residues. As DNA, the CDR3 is TGTGCCAGCAGCTTAGAATCCACTAGCGCTTCTAGCACAGATACGCAGTATTTT. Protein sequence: CASSLESTSASSTDTQYF.

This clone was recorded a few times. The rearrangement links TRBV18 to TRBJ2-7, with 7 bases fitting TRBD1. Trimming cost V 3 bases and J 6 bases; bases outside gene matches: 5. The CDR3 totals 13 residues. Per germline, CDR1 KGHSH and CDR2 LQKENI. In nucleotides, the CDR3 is TGTGCCAGCTCACCCGAGACAGGGCGCGAGCAGTACTTC. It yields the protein CASSPETGREQYF.

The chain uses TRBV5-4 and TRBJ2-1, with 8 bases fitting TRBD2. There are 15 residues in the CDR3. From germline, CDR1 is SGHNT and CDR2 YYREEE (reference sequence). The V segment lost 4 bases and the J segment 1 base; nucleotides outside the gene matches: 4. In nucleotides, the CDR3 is TGTGCCAGCAGCCGGGGGGGACCGTCCTACAATGAGCAGTTCTTC. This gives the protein CASSRGGPSYNEQFF.

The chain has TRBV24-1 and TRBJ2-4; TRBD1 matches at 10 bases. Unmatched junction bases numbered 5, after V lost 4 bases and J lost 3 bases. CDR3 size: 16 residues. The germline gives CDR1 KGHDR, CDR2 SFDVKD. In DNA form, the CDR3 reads TGTGCCACCAGTGACGACAGGGGGCCGGACAAAAACATTCAGTACTTC. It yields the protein CATSDDRGPDKNIQYF.

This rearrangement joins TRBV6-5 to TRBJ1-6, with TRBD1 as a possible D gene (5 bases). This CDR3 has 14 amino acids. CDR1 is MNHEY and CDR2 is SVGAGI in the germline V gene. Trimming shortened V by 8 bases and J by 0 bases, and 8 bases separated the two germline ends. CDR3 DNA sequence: TGTGCCAGCGGGGCGCGCTCCTATAATTCACCCCTCCACTTT. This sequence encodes CASGARSYNSPLHF.

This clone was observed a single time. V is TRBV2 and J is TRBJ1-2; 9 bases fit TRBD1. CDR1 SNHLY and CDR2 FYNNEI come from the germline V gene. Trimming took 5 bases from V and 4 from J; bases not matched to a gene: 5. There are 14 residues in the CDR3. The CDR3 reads CASSQKQGAYGYTF. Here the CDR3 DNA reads TGTGCCAGCAGTCAAAAACAGGGGGCCTATGGCTACACCTTC.

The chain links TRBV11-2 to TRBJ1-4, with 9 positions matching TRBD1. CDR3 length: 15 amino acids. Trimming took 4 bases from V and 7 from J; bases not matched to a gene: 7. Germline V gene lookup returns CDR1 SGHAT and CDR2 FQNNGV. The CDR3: CASSSGQGRTEKLFF. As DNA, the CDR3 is TGTGCCAGCAGCTCCGGACAGGGGCGGACTGAAAAACTGTTTTTT.

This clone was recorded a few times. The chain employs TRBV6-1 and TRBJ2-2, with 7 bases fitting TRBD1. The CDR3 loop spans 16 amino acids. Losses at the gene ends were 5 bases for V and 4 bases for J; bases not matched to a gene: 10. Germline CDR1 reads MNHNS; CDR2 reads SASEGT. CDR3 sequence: CASSQDRARITGELFF. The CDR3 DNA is TGTGCCAGCAGTCAAGACAGGGCGAGGATCACCGGGGAGCTGTTTTTT.

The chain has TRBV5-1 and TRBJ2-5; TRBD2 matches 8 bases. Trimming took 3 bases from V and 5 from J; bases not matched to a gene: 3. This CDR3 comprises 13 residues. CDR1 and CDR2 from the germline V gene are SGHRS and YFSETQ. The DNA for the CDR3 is TGCGCCAGCAGCTCCGGGACTAGGGAGACCCAGTACTTC. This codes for CASSSGTRETQYF.

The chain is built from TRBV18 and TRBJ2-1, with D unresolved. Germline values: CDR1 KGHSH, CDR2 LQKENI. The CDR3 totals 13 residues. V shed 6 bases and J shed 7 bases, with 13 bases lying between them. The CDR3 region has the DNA TGTGCCAGCTCCTTTAAACAGATTAATGAGCAGTTCTTC. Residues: CASSFKQINEQFF. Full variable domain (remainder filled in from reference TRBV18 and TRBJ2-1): NAGVMQNPRHLVRRRGQEARLRCSPMKGHSHVYWYRQLPEEGLKFMVYLQKENIIDESGMPKERFSAEFPKEGPSILRIQQVVRGDSAAYFCASSFKQINEQFFGPGTRLTVL.

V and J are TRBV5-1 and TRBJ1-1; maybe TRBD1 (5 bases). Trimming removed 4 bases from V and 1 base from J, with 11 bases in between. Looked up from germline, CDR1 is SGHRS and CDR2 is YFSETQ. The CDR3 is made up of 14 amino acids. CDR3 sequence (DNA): TGCGCCAGCAGCCGGGGGGAACCGAACACTGAAGCTTTCTTT. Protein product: CASSRGEPNTEAFF.

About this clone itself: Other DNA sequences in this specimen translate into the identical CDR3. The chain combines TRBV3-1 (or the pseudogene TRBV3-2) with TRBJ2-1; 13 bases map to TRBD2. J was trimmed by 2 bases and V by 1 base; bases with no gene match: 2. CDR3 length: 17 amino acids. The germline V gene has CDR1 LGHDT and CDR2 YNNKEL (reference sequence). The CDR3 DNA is TGTGCCAGCAGCCAAGGTACTAGCGGGGGGGCCTACAATGAGCAGTTCTTC. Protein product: CASSQGTSGGAYNEQFF.

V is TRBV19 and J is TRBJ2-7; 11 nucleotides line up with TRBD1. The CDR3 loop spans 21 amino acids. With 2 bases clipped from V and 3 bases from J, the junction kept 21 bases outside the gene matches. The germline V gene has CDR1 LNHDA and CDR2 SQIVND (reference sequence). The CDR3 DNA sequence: TGTGCCAGTAGTATAAAGTCCCGCGGGACAGGGGGGGACTACCGACTCTACGAGCAGTACTTC. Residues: CASSIKSRGTGGDYRLYEQYF.

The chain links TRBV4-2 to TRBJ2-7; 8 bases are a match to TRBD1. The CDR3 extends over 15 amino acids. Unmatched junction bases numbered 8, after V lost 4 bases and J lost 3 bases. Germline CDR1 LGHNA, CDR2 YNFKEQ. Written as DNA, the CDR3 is TGTGCCAGCAGCCGAGAGGGACAGGTAGACTACGAGCAGTACTTC. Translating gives CASSREGQVDYEQYF.

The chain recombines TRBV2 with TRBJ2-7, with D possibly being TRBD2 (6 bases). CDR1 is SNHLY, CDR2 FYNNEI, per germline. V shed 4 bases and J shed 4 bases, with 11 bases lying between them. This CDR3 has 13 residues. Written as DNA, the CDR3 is TGTGCCAGCAGTGCAACCGGGGGTTACGAGCAGTACTTC. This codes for CASSATGGYEQYF.

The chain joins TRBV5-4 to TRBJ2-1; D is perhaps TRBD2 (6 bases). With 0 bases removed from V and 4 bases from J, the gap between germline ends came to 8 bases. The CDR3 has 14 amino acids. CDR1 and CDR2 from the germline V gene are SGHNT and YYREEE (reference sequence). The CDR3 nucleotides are TGTGCCAGCAGCTTGGGGCTAGCGTACAATGAGCAGTTCTTC. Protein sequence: CASSLGLAYNEQFF.

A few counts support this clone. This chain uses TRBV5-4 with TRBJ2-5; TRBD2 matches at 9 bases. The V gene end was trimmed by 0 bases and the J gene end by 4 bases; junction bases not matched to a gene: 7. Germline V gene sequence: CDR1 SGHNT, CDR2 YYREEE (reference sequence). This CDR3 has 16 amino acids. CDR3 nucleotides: TGTGCCAGCAGCTTGGACCTAGCGGGGCTAGCAGAGACCCAGTACTTC. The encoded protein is CASSLDLAGLAETQYF.

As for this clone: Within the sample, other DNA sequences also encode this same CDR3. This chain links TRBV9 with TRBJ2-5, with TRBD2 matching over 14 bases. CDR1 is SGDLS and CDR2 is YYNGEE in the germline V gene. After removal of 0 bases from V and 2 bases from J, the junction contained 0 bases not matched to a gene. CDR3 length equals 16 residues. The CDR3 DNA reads TGTGCCAGCAGCGTAGGACTAGCGGGAGGGCAAGAGACCCAGTACTTC. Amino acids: CASSVGLAGGQETQYF. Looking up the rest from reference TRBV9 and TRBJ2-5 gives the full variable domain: DSGVTQTPKHLITATGQRVTLRCSPRSGDLSVYWYQQSLDQGLQFLIQYYNGEERAKGNILERFSAQQFPDLHSELNLSSLELGDSALYFCASSVGLAGGQETQYFGPGTRLLVL.

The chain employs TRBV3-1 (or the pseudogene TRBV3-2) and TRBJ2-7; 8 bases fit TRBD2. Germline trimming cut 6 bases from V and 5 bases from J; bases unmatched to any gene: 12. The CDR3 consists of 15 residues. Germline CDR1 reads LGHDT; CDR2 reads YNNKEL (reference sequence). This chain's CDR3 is CASRPRGGPSHEQYF. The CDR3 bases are TGTGCCAGCAGGCCCCGGGGGGGGCCTTCCCACGAGCAGTACTTC.

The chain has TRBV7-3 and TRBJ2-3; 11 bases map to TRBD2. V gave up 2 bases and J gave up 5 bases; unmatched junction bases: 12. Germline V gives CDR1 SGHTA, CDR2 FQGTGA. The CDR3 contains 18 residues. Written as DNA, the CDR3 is TGTGCCAGCAGCTTATTCTCGGCGGCTAGCGGGGGGTTAGATACGCAGTATTTT. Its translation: CASSLFSAASGGLDTQYF.

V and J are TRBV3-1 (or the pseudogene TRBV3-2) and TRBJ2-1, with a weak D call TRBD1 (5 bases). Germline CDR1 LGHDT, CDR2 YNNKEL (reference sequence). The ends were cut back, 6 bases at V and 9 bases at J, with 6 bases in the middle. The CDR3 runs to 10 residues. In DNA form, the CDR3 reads TGTGCCAGCAGGGGGCTTGAGCAGTTCTTC. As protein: CASRGLEQFF.

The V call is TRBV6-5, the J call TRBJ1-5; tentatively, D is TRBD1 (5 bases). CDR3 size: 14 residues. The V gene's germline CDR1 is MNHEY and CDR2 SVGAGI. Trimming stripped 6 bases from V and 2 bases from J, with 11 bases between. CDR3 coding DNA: TGTGCCAGCAGATCAGAAGGGGGCAATCAGCCCCAGCATTTT. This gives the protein CASRSEGGNQPQHF.